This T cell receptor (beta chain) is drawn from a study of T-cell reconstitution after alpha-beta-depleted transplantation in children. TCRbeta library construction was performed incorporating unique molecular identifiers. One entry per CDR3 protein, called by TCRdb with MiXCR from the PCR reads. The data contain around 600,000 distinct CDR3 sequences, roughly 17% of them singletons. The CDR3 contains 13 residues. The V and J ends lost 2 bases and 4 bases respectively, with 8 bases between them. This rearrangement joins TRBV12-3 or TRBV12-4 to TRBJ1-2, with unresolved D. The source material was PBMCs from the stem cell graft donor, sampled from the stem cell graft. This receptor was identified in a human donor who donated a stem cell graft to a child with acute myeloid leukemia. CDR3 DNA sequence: TGTGCCAGCAGTTTAACCCATATCTATGGCTACACCTTC. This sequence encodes CASSLTHIYGYTF.